Shown below are 32 T cell receptor beta chains from a single sample sequenced in a study of blood T cells in healthy people across ages. A J-beta primer mix and a sample-barcoded 5' primer were used in a second PCR of about 6 to 12 cycles. TCRdb fed the 5' RACE reads into MiXCR, producing one record per CDR3 protein. The sample includes roughly 700,000 distinct CDR3 sequences, 49% of them seen just once. Sequencing was done on a sample of blood. The receptor set was obtained from a woman between 55 and 75 years old in good health.

This chain joins TRBV20-1 and TRBJ2-7; D uncertain. V was clipped by 1 base and J by 3 bases, with 16 bases between them. The CDR3 consists of 15 residues. Germline values: CDR1 DFQATT, CDR2 SNEGSKA (reference sequence). DNA of the CDR3: TGCAGTGCTAGAGGTGAAAGACTTTCCAACTACGAGCAGTACTTC. Its translation: CSARGERLSNYEQYF.

The chain carries TRBV7-9 and TRBJ2-5; D call uncertain. The J call may be wrong; the DNA end is better matched by TRBJ2-1. The CDR3 has 13 amino acids. The V gene's germline CDR1 is SEHNR and CDR2 FQNEAQ (reference sequence). The CDR3 here is CASSLRVQETQFF. The CDR3 DNA follows: TGTGCCAGCAGCTTACGGGTCCAAGAGACCCAGTTCTTC.

The chain employs TRBV27 and TRBJ2-7; 10 bases are shared with TRBD1. The CDR3 runs 14 residues. Losses at the gene ends were 6 bases for V and 5 bases for J; bases not matched to a gene: 7. Germline V CDR1 and CDR2: MNHEY, SMNVEV (reference sequence). The CDR3 DNA reads as TGTGCCAGCAGATCCGGGACAGGGGACAACGAGCAGTACTTC. It yields the protein CASRSGTGDNEQYF.

This clonotype is a singleton in its sample. The chain is built from TRBV10-3 and TRBJ2-1, with 8 bases matching TRBD2. This CDR3 has 15 amino acids. V trimming: 10 bases; J trimming: 3 bases; junction bases outside the gene matches: 11. Germline V gives CDR1 ENHRY, CDR2 SYGVKD. CDR3: CATSQLAADYNEQFF. For the CDR3, the DNA is TGTGCCACAAGCCAACTAGCGGCCGACTACAATGAGCAGTTCTTC.

The chain has TRBV20-1 and TRBJ2-7, with D possibly being TRBD1 (6 bases). Trimming took 3 bases from V and 2 from J, leaving 20 bases between them. This CDR3 has 16 residues. Germline V gene sequence: CDR1 DFQATT, CDR2 SNEGSKA (reference sequence). CDR3: CSASPMGASSAYEQYF. The CDR3 coding sequence is TGCAGTGCTAGCCCGATGGGGGCGAGCAGCGCCTACGAGCAGTACTTC.

This clonotype was detected a few times. The chain uses TRBV25-1 and TRBJ2-1; possibly TRBD1 for D (6 bases). The CDR3 consists of 11 residues. Germline-derived CDR1 and CDR2 are MGHDK and SYGVNS. Trimming removed 9 bases at V and 11 bases at J, with 14 bases between. The DNA of the CDR3 is TGTGCCAGGACAGGTTGGGGTAAGCAGTTCTTC. It translates to CARTGWGKQFF.

The DNA of the CDR3 is TGCGCCAGCAGTTGGGGACTAGCACAAGAGACCCAGTACTTC. It is translated as CASSWGLAQETQYF. The rearrangement joins TRBV5-1 to TRBJ2-5, with TRBD2 matching over 9 bases. CDR1 SGHRS and CDR2 YFSETQ come from the germline V gene. The CDR3 loop spans 14 amino acids. The V segment lost 5 bases and the J segment 2 bases; nucleotides outside the gene matches: 4.

This clonotype came up a few times. The rearrangement uses TRBV20-1 and TRBJ2-3; 13 bases align to TRBD2. The trim removed 6 bases at V and 0 bases at J, leaving 12 bases unmatched. CDR1 and CDR2 from the germline V gene are DFQATT and SNEGSKA (reference sequence). The length of the CDR3 is 18 residues. The CDR3 region has the DNA TGCAGTGCCTCCGTTCGGACTAGCGGGAGATCTAGCACAGATACGCAGTATTTT. Protein product: CSASVRTSGRSSTDTQYF.

This chain uses TRBV7-8 with TRBJ2-7; D perhaps matches TRBD2 (6 bases). Germline V gene data show CDR1 as SGHVS and CDR2 as FQNEAQ. The CDR3 length is 16 residues. Trimming removed 5 bases at V and 0 bases at J, with 17 bases between. In DNA, the CDR3 is TGTGCCAGCAGCGCCCCTAGCGCCCAGAGCTCCTACGAGCAGTACTTC. Translated: CASSAPSAQSSYEQYF.

Remarks on this clonotype: Given a much more abundant clone one base away, this may be a read error. The chain uses TRBV27 and TRBJ2-1, with D hard to call. Germline CDR1 and CDR2: MNHEY and SMNVEV (reference sequence). Trimming stripped 7 bases from V and 10 bases from J, with 17 bases between. The CDR3 is 13 residues long. The DNA for the CDR3 is TGTGCCAGCATGGGCGGTGCTTCCTACGAGCAGTTCTTC. Translation: CASMGGASYEQFF.

V is TRBV7-2 and J is TRBJ1-1, with 10 bases that match TRBD1. This CDR3 region has 14 residues. Germline V gene sequence: CDR1 SGHTA, CDR2 FQGNSA. V shed 3 bases and J 11 bases; nucleotides not matched to a gene: 9. Here the CDR3 reads CASSLGQGKLRAFF. The CDR3 DNA follows: TGTGCCAGCAGCTTGGGACAGGGGAAATTGCGTGCTTTCTTT.

This clonotype was seen a handful of times. The chain recombines TRBV6-2 or TRBV6-3 with TRBJ2-7, with D tentatively TRBD2 (6 bases). Germline values: CDR1 MNHEY, CDR2 SVGEGT. Trimming removed 7 bases at V and 2 bases at J, with 15 bases between. There are 14 residues in the CDR3. CDR3 loop: CASKVGGVPYEQYF. As DNA, the CDR3 is TGTGCCAGCAAAGTCGGGGGAGTACCCTACGAGCAGTACTTC.

The rearrangement uses TRBV29-1 and TRBJ2-5; D is perhaps TRBD1 (5 bases). The CDR3 runs 13 residues. V was clipped by 7 bases and J by 5 bases, with 17 bases between them. Germline CDR1 SQVTM, CDR2 ANQGSEA. CDR3 loop: CSASTATGETQYF. The CDR3 DNA follows: TGCAGCGCGTCGACAGCCACCGGGGAGACCCAGTACTTC.

This chain connects TRBV6-5 to TRBJ1-2; no firm D call. The CDR3 loop spans 14 amino acids. Germline lookup yields CDR1 MNHEY and CDR2 SVGAGI. V gave up 0 bases and J gave up 2 bases, with 7 bases separating them. Here the CDR3 reads CASSYSRRNYGYTF. CDR3 in DNA: TGTGCCAGCAGTTACTCCCGACGGAACTATGGCTACACCTTC.

V usage is TRBV25-1 and J usage is TRBJ2-5; 7 bases fit TRBD2. CDR3 size: 15 residues. The junction had 6 bases not matched to a gene; V was cut back by 3 bases and J by 2 bases. Germline CDR1 and CDR2: MGHDK and SYGVNS. This chain's CDR3 is CASSEFGRGQETQYF. In DNA form, the CDR3 reads TGTGCCAGCAGTGAGTTTGGGCGGGGGCAAGAGACCCAGTACTTC.

This clonotype has a count of ten or more. CDR3 DNA: TGTGCCAGCAGCTTATTCGGGAGCTCCTACGAGCAGTACTTC. Translated, it gives CASSLFGSSYEQYF. The chain carries TRBV7-2 and TRBJ2-7, with D perhaps matching TRBD2 (6 bases). The CDR3 totals 14 residues. V lost 2 bases, J lost 0 bases, and 8 bases lay in between. The V gene's germline CDR1 is SGHTA and CDR2 FQGNSA. Combining the CDR3 with reference TRBV7-2 and TRBJ2-7 gives the whole variable domain GAGVSQSPSNKVTEKGKDVELRCDPISGHTALYWYRQSLGQGLEFLIYFQGNSAPDKSGLPSDRFSAERTGGSVSTLTIQRTQQEDSAVYLCASSLFGSSYEQYFGPGTRLTVT.

Of note for this clonotype: With a much larger clone just one base away, this may be a read error. The chain uses TRBV20-1 and TRBJ2-7; tentatively, D is TRBD2 (6 bases). Trimming removed 5 bases at V and 7 bases at J, with 15 bases between. This CDR3 spans 12 amino acids. Germline-derived CDR1 and CDR2 are DFQATT and SNEGSKA (reference sequence). The CDR3 sequence is CSADTSRQEQYF. The CDR3 bases are TGCAGTGCTGATACTAGCAGACAGGAGCAGTACTTC.

The V and J genes are TRBV12-3 or TRBV12-4 and TRBJ2-1, with D hard to call. With the DNA end fitting TRBJ2-7 better, the J assignment may be wrong. The CDR3 loop spans 18 amino acids. The CDR3 sequence is CASSLLLPGPGSYNEQYF. CDR3 coding DNA: TGTGCCAGCAGTTTATTACTGCCCGGCCCAGGCTCCTACAATGAGCAGTACTTC.

This clonotype was seen at least ten times. V usage is TRBV12-3 or TRBV12-4 and J usage is TRBJ1-2; 8 bases are a match to TRBD1. V trimming: 4 bases; J trimming: 8 bases; junction bases outside the gene matches: 6. The CDR3 is 13 residues long. The CDR3 protein is CASSSSGGRGYTF. DNA for the CDR3: TGTGCCAGCAGTTCGTCAGGGGGCCGGGGCTACACCTTC.

V gene TRBV12-3 or TRBV12-4 combines with J gene TRBJ1-2, with no clear D. CDR3 size: 14 residues. Trimming pared 3 bases from V and 9 bases from J, leaving 17 bases between. The CDR3 reads CASSLEGPDARYTF. The CDR3 nucleotides read TGTGCCAGCAGTTTGGAGGGCCCTGATGCACGCTACACCTTC.

About this clonotype: A much larger clone differs from this one at a single base, so this may be a read error. The chain carries TRBV4-2 and TRBJ2-5, with 9 positions matching TRBD2. The germline CDR1 and CDR2 sequences are LGHNA and YNFKEQ. The CDR3 has 18 amino acids. CDR3 residues: CASSQDRAGTAGGETRYF. The DNA of the CDR3 is TGTGCCAGCAGCCAAGATAGGGCCGGTACGGCGGGGGGGGAGACCCGGTACTTC.

The sample holds a few counts of this clonotype. V and J are TRBV5-1 and TRBJ1-4; D call uncertain. The V end lost 4 bases, the J end lost 5 bases, and 9 bases lay between the germline ends. CDR1 SGHRS and CDR2 YFSETQ come from the germline V gene. CDR3 size: 13 residues. CDR3 coding DNA: TGCGCCAGCAGCGTTTCGAGGAATGAAAAACTGTTTTTT. This translates into CASSVSRNEKLFF.

This sequence joins TRBV6-5 and TRBJ2-1, with TRBD2 identical over 13 bases. J was trimmed by 5 bases and V by 4 bases; bases with no gene match: 17. The germline CDR1 and CDR2 sequences are MNHEY and SVGAGI. The CDR3 has 20 amino acids. In DNA, the CDR3 is TGTGCCAGCAGTTTCACCGGGACTAGCGGGGATACGAAATTGGACAATGAGCAGTTCTTC. As protein: CASSFTGTSGDTKLDNEQFF.

This clonotype was seen just once. The rearrangement links TRBV27 to TRBJ1-1, with D maybe TRBD1 (5 bases). Germline CDR1 is MNHEY and CDR2 is SMNVEV (reference sequence). V lost 7 bases, J lost 0 bases, and 12 bases lay in between. This CDR3 is built from 14 residues. CDR3 in amino acids: CASNRGGMNTEAFF. The CDR3, as DNA: TGTGCCAGCAATCGTGGGGGTATGAACACTGAAGCTTTCTTT.

The chain carries TRBV6-1 and TRBJ2-5; the match to TRBD2 covers 14 bases. The J call is doubtful: the DNA matches TRBJ2-7 better. Germline loops: CDR1 MNHNS, CDR2 SASEGT. The CDR3 is 16 residues long. This chain's CDR3 is CASSERGTSGGYEQYF. The CDR3 coding sequence is TGTGCCAGCAGTGAGCGGGGGACTAGCGGGGGTTACGAGCAGTACTTC.

This clonotype has only a few counts. This chain uses TRBV9 with TRBJ2-7; 10 nucleotides align to TRBD1. J was trimmed by 6 bases and V by 4 bases; bases with no gene match: 7. The CDR3 extends over 14 amino acids. Germline lookup yields CDR1 SGDLS and CDR2 YYNGEE. The CDR3 loop is CASSPGTGEGEQYF. The CDR3, as DNA: TGTGCCAGCAGCCCAGGGACAGGGGAAGGCGAGCAGTACTTC.

The J gene is TRBJ2-4, the V gene TRBV13; 8 bases map to TRBD1. Matching the DNA end better, TRBJ2-7 makes the J call doubtful. CDR1 and CDR2 from the germline V gene are PRHDT and FYEKMQ (reference sequence). The CDR3 extends over 18 amino acids. For the CDR3, the DNA is TGTGCCAGCAGCTCCACCGGGGCAGGGGGCCTGTCTTCCTACGAGCAGTACTTC. Residues: CASSSTGAGGLSSYEQYF.

A few counts support this clonotype. The CDR3: CASSYNRPAEQYF. In nucleotides, the CDR3 is TGTGCCAGCAGTTACAATCGACCCGCGGAGCAGTACTTC. The chain links TRBV6-5 to TRBJ2-7; D not certain. Trimming took off 2 bases at V and 7 bases at J, with 12 bases between the two ends. This CDR3 region has 13 residues. Per germline, CDR1 MNHEY and CDR2 SVGAGI.

The chain couples TRBV7-9 to TRBJ1-5; the match to TRBD1 covers 8 bases. This CDR3 is 17 amino acids long. CDR1 SEHNR and CDR2 FQNEAQ come from the germline V gene (reference sequence). Germline trimming cut 1 base from V and 0 bases from J; bases unmatched to any gene: 5. The CDR3, as DNA: TGTGCCAGCAGCTTAGGGGTAGGACAGGGTAGCAATCAGCCCCAGCATTTT. Translated, it gives CASSLGVGQGSNQPQHF.

This clonotype was counted between two and nine times. The rearrangement joins TRBV9 to TRBJ2-5; weak D call: TRBD1 (5 bases). CDR1 and CDR2 from the germline V gene are SGDLS and YYNGEE. Trimming left V 4 bases short and J 5 bases short, with 15 bases between. CDR3 length: 14 residues. CDR3 nucleotide sequence: TGTGCCAGCAGCAACGAATGGGGCCGTGAGACCCAGTACTTC. Encoded protein: CASSNEWGRETQYF. Supplemented by reference TRBV9 and TRBJ2-5, the full variable domain reads DSGVTQTPKHLITATGQRVTLRCSPRSGDLSVYWYQQSLDQGLQFLIQYYNGEERAKGNILERFSAQQFPDLHSELNLSSLELGDSALYFCASSNEWGRETQYFGPGTRLLVL.

The rearrangement uses TRBV7-6 and TRBJ2-1; 9 bases agree with TRBD1. The CDR3 runs 17 residues. The junction had 12 bases not matched to a gene; V was cut back by 5 bases and J by 4 bases. Germline V gives CDR1 SGHVS, CDR2 FNYEAQ. The CDR3 DNA is TGTGCCAGCAGCCCTCGACCGACAGGGGGACCATACAATGAGCAGTTCTTC. Residues: CASSPRPTGGPYNEQFF.

The chain has TRBV4-2 and TRBJ2-7; D possibly corresponds to TRBD2 (6 bases). Germline V lookup: CDR1 LGHNA, CDR2 YNFKEQ. CDR3 length: 14 residues. Deletions cut 2 bases from V and 3 bases from J, with 11 bases between. Here the CDR3 reads CASSQRIAVYEQYF. The CDR3 coding sequence is TGTGCCAGCAGCCAACGAATAGCGGTCTACGAGCAGTACTTC.